This T cell receptor (beta chain) was documented in a study of cytomegalovirus exposure and HLA in healthy donors. The overall study: Clustering assigned 70% to 85% of the approximately 370 genotyped donors to the Caucasian-associated ancestry cluster.

PCR primers comprised 60 Vbeta and 13 Jbeta primers. TCRdb keeps only in-frame clones here, not all; method: immunoSEQ multiplex PCR. The table lists approximately 100,000 clones, about 83% of them singletons. This CDR3 comprises 16 residues. From germline, CDR1 is KGHSH and CDR2 LQKENI. The V gene end was trimmed by 1 base and the J gene end by 6 bases; junction bases not matched to a gene: 6. A single count supports this clone. The chain couples TRBV18 to TRBJ2-2; 9 nucleotides align to TRBD1. The sequence came from a man between 60 and 70 years old in good health and CMV-seropositive. What was sequenced was PBMCs. For the CDR3, the DNA is TGTGCCAGCTCACCACAGGGACAGGGAATGGCCGGGGAGCTGTTTTTT. It translates to CASSPQGQGMAGELFF.